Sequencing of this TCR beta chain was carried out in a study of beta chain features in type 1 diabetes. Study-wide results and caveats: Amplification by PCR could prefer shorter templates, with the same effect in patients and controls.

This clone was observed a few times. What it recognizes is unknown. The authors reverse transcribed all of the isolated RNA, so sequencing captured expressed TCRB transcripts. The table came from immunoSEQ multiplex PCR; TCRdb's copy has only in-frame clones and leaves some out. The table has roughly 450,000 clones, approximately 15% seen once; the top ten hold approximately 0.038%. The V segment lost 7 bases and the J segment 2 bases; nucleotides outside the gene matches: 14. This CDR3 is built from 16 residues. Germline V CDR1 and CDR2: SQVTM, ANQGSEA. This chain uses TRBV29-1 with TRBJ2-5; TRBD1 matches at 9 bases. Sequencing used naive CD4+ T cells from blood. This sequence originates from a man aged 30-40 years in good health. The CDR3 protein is CSALHWTGVRQETQYF. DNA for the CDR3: TGCAGCGCATTGCACTGGACAGGGGTGAGACAAGAGACCCAGTACTTC. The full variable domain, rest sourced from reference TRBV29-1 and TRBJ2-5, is SAVISQKPSRDICQRGTSLTIQCQVDSQVTMMFWYRQQPGQSLTLIATANQGSEATYESGFVIDKFPISRPNLTFSTLTVSNMSPEDSSIYLCSALHWTGVRQETQYFGPGTRLLVL.